The 10 T cell receptor beta chains listed next were all sequenced from one sample in a study of response to subunit inactivated influenza vaccine. Each CDR3 protein is one row after TCRdb ran MiXCR on the RT-PCR reads. The data hold over 750,000 distinct CDR3 sequences, with around 21% observed a single time. The source was PBMCs from blood, collected 4 to 6 days after vaccination. These receptors were obtained from a man aged 45 to 65 who received an inactivated influenza vaccine.

The J gene is TRBJ1-2, the V gene TRBV27; 11 nucleotides agree with TRBD1. The CDR3 covers 14 residues. The V gene's germline CDR1 is MNHEY and CDR2 SMNVEV (reference sequence). V shed 3 bases and J 9 bases; nucleotides not matched to a gene: 6. CDR3 protein: CASSFRDRGSRYTF. CDR3 sequence (DNA): TGTGCCAGCAGTTTTCGGGACAGGGGGAGTCGCTACACCTTC.

In its sample, this clonotype was seen a few times. The chain has TRBV11-2 and TRBJ2-3; TRBD2 matches 7 bases. Germline trimming cut 5 bases from V and 2 bases from J; bases unmatched to any gene: 16. This CDR3 comprises 18 residues. Germline CDR1 reads SGHAT; CDR2 reads FQNNGV. The CDR3 reads CASSPLQPGLQNTDTQYF. The CDR3 DNA reads TGTGCCAGCAGCCCATTACAACCGGGACTACAGAACACAGATACGCAGTATTTT.

The chain employs TRBV7-2 and TRBJ2-7; 8 bases agree with TRBD2. The CDR3 totals 14 residues. Germline CDR1 is SGHTA and CDR2 is FQGNSA. After removal of 5 bases from V and 4 bases from J, the junction contained 7 bases not matched to a gene. The CDR3 reads CASSLLAGFYEQYF. The CDR3 nucleotides are TGTGCCAGCAGCCTGCTAGCGGGTTTTTACGAGCAGTACTTC.

The chain links TRBV7-2 to TRBJ2-2; D is ambiguous. V dropped 1 base and J dropped 1 base, with 7 bases sitting between them. This CDR3 comprises 15 residues. Per germline, CDR1 SGHTA and CDR2 FQGNSA. The CDR3 region has the DNA TGTGCCAGCAGCTTAGAACCGCTGAACACCGGGGAGCTGTTTTTT. Translated, it gives CASSLEPLNTGELFF.

This clonotype was observed a few times. This chain uses TRBV4-3 with TRBJ2-7; D unresolved. The germline V gene encodes CDR1 LGHNA and CDR2 YSLEER. Trimming took 0 bases from V and 0 from J, leaving 15 bases between them. The CDR3 contains 17 residues. CDR3 coding DNA: TGCGCCAGCAGCCAAGATCCCTGGCAGGCGATCTCCTACGAGCAGTACTTC. It encodes CASSQDPWQAISYEQYF.

This clonotype was picked up a small number of times. The chain combines TRBV4-3 with TRBJ2-1; D unresolved. CDR3 length: 15 residues. V lost 0 bases to trimming and J lost 5 bases, with 11 bases between them. Looked up from germline, CDR1 is LGHNA and CDR2 is YSLEER. The CDR3 DNA is TGCGCCAGCAGCCAAGATCTTCTGGGGAACAATGAGCAGTTCTTC. This sequence encodes CASSQDLLGNNEQFF.

Relative to its sample, this clonotype is medium-sized. The chain employs TRBV20-1 and TRBJ1-6; 9 bases align to TRBD1. J was trimmed by 9 bases and V by 5 bases; bases with no gene match: 5. The CDR3 is 13 residues long. The germline gives CDR1 DFQATT, CDR2 SNEGSKA (reference sequence). This chain's CDR3 is CSAFLDRGSPLHF. CDR3 nucleotides: TGCAGTGCTTTCTTGGACAGGGGTTCACCCCTCCACTTT.

V usage is TRBV18 and J usage is TRBJ2-2; perhaps D is TRBD1 or TRBD2 (5 bases each). CDR1 is KGHSH and CDR2 is LQKENI in the germline V gene. Trimming took 4 bases from V and 6 from J, leaving 9 bases between them. The CDR3 contains 13 residues. In nucleotides, the CDR3 is TGTGCCAGCTCACGAGGGGACCCCGGGGAGCTGTTTTTT. Its translation: CASSRGDPGELFF.

In this sample, this clonotype turned up a few times. The V and J genes are TRBV7-9 and TRBJ1-1; 9 bases map to TRBD1. Trimming took 5 bases from V and 4 from J; bases not matched to a gene: 5. This CDR3 has 14 residues. Germline V gene data show CDR1 as SEHNR and CDR2 as FQNEAQ (reference sequence). For the CDR3, the DNA is TGTGCCAGCAGCGTAACAGGGGGCGGCACTGAAGCTTTCTTT. The encoded protein is CASSVTGGGTEAFF.

The chain has TRBV6-6 and TRBJ2-3, with no clear D. The V gene lost 7 bases and the J gene lost 7 bases, with 6 bases spanning the gap. Germline V CDR1 and CDR2: MNHNY, SVGAGI (reference sequence). The CDR3 is made up of 10 amino acids. This CDR3 is CASIGNTQYF. As DNA, the CDR3 is TGTGCCAGCATTGGGAATACGCAGTATTTT.